This TCR beta chain was profiled in a study of T cells in narcolepsy. For the study at large: Donors had narcolepsy type 1 or type 2, or were healthy controls. Study results and limitations: Autoreactive HCRT-specific and TRIB2-specific clonotypes were marked in same-patient CSF-versus-blood CD4+ comparisons. Blood of same and different patients, but not healthy controls, reportedly held recurring autoreactive clonotypes.

This CDR3 is 15 amino acids long. V was clipped by 6 bases and J by 4 bases; unmatched bases: 3. Germline CDR1 SNHLY, CDR2 FYNNEI. Assay used: immunoSEQ multiplex PCR; TCRdb lists only in-frame clones, some missing. Of tens of thousands of clones listed, approximately 78% are singletons. As to this clone: Its antigen is currently unknown.

This TCR derives from a human donor with narcolepsy. Sequenced: CD45RA- memory CD4+ T cells from PBMCs. The genes are TRBV2 and TRBJ2-1, with 13 bases fitting TRBD2. As DNA, the CDR3 is TGTGCCAGCAGAGAGACTAGCGGGGGGTACAATGAGCAGTTCTTC. Translation: CASRETSGGYNEQFF.